A few counts support the clone carrying this TCR beta chain. Under the authors' procedure: Amplifying reference gene primers gave estimates of nucleated cell counts. Using immunoSEQ multiplex PCR, the repertoire was profiled, and TCRdb retains in-frame clones only, with some absent. For V, J and clone size, that table is used; D and trimming come from the DNA. The data contain roughly 200,000 clones, 75% to 95% of them singletons. The sample comes from a study of blood T cell repertoires in COVID-19. Study details: Donors in the United States, Italy and Spain gave samples during acute or convalescent COVID-19. The analysed material was cDNA or gDNA that came from T cells, B-cell-depleted T cells, or PBMCs.

V lost 5 bases to trimming and J lost 10 bases, with 14 bases between them. The germline CDR1 and CDR2 sequences are MDHEN and SYDVKM. This CDR3 region has 12 residues. This sequence was found in a man aged 50-60 years with acute or convalescent COVID-19. This rearrangement joins TRBV28 to TRBJ1-2, with D perhaps TRBD1 (5 bases). The sequenced sample was peripheral blood. CDR3 bases: TGTGCCAGCAGTGCCCGACAGTTCCTCTACACCTTC. It translates to CASSARQFLYTF.